This T cell receptor (beta chain) was sequenced in a study of T-cell memory formation after mild COVID-19. TCRdb re-called the 5' RACE reads through MiXCR, storing one row per CDR3 protein. The sample has a few hundred thousand distinct CDR3 sequences; roughly a fifth are singletons. This CDR3 comprises 15 residues. Germline V gene data show CDR1 as ENHRY and CDR2 as SYGVKD. J gave up 6 bases and V 11 bases, and 13 bases lay outside the gene matches. Study conclusions and caveats: CD4+ contracting clones lay mainly in CM and EM, CD8+ ones in EMRA.

This clonotype was observed many times. What it recognizes is unknown. The chain joins TRBV10-3 to TRBJ2-1; 10 bases map to TRBD2. The source material was PBMCs or a T cell subset sorted from them (not recorded which). The clonotype was recovered from a young man who had mild COVID-19 (a few samples of this study predate the infection). Cell type and time point are not known. Written as DNA, the CDR3 is TGTGCCGCTAAGTCGCTAGCGGGGGCGCTCAATGAGCAGTTCTTC. Translation: CAAKSLAGALNEQFF.